These 22 T cell receptor beta chains came from one sample sequenced in a study of blood T cell repertoires in COVID-19. Sequencing was performed with immunoSEQ multiplex PCR; in TCRdb, only in-frame clones are kept and a portion is missing. The repertoire holds 150,000 to 200,000 clones, with 80% as singletons. Sample: PBMCs or T cells enriched from blood (not recorded which). These receptors were obtained from a woman aged 60 to 75 who had recovered from COVID-19.

A single count supports this clone. The chain links TRBV2 to TRBJ1-5, with D tentatively TRBD1 (6 bases). Germline V gives CDR1 SNHLY, CDR2 FYNNEI. V was cut by 6 bases and J by 7 bases, with 19 bases left in between. This CDR3 has 15 amino acids. The CDR3 nucleotides read TGTGCCAGCAGGGTTAGCAGGGAGGGGGGCCAGCCCCAGCATTTT. It specifies CASRVSREGGQPQHF.

V gene TRBV6-2 or TRBV6-3 combines with J gene TRBJ2-3; 14 bases match TRBD2. This CDR3 region has 18 residues. Germline V lookup: CDR1 MNHEY, CDR2 SVGEGT. J gave up 0 bases and V 4 bases, and 6 bases lay outside the gene matches. CDR3: CASSWTSGGITSTDTQYF. The CDR3 DNA reads TGTGCCAGCAGTTGGACTAGCGGGGGGATAACTAGCACAGATACGCAGTATTTT.

The CDR3 protein is CASSQKSPGGTEAFF. Written as DNA, the CDR3 is TGCGCCAGCAGCCAAAAAAGCCCCGGGGGCACTGAAGCTTTCTTT. V gene TRBV4-1 combines with J gene TRBJ1-1; D might be TRBD1 (5 bases). Trimming cost V 2 bases and J 4 bases, with 14 bases left between them. Per germline, CDR1 MGHRA and CDR2 YSYEKL. This CDR3 has 15 residues.

V and J are TRBV21-1 and TRBJ1-2; TRBD1 reflects the table's D call only, with no check against the DNA. TRBV21-1 is described as a pseudogene. The CDR3 sequence is 20 residues long. The CDR3 region has the DNA TGTGCCAGCAGCAAAGAGGTAGGTGGACAGTCACGCCCCCCCAACTATGGCTACACCTTC. It encodes CASSKEVGGQSRPPNYGYTF.

This sequence joins TRBV7-8 and TRBJ2-5; D ambiguous. Germline V CDR1 and CDR2: SGHVS, FQNEAQ. The CDR3 has 14 residues. Trimming shortened V by 1 base and J by 5 bases, and 11 bases separated the two germline ends. CDR3: CASSLGSGRETQYF. The CDR3 nucleotides read TGTGCCAGCAGCTTAGGATCAGGCAGGGAGACCCAGTACTTC.

This clone was detected only once. The J gene is TRBJ2-5, the V gene TRBV30; TRBD1 agrees at 7 bases. The CDR3 length is 13 residues. CDR1 is GTSNPN, CDR2 SVGIG, per germline (reference sequence). The V segment lost 2 bases and the J segment 5 bases; nucleotides outside the gene matches: 5. DNA for the CDR3: TGTGCCTGGAGTCTAGGGGGCGGGGAGACCCAGTACTTC. It yields the protein CAWSLGGGETQYF.

This clone was observed at least ten times. V gene TRBV5-6 combines with J gene TRBJ2-7; TRBD1 aligns across 8 bases. J lost 0 bases, V lost 4 bases, and 9 bases had no gene match. CDR3 size: 16 residues. CDR1 and CDR2 (germline): SGHDT, YYEEEE. The CDR3 DNA reads as TGTGCCAGCAGCGGATGGATGGGACAGGACTCCTACGAGCAGTACTTC. Translating gives CASSGWMGQDSYEQYF.

This chain joins TRBV19 and TRBJ1-5; possible D gene TRBD1, 6 bases. The CDR3 has 13 amino acids. V lost 3 bases and J 11 bases, leaving 14 bases between the germline ends. Germline CDR1 LNHDA, CDR2 SQIVND (reference sequence). The CDR3 coding sequence is TGTGCCAGTAGTATGGTACAGGGCACATCCCAGCATTTT. Translated, it gives CASSMVQGTSQHF.

V gene TRBV19 combines with J gene TRBJ1-5; D uncertain. V lost 6 bases and J lost 9, with 24 bases in between. CDR1 LNHDA and CDR2 SQIVND come from the germline V gene (reference sequence). This CDR3 is 16 amino acids long. The CDR3 loop reads CASRPTLGGGNRPQHF. The CDR3 DNA is TGTGCCAGTAGACCCACACTAGGCGGCGGCAATAGGCCCCAGCATTTT.

This clone was recorded once. The chain joins TRBV16 to TRBJ1-2; D is unclear. The CDR3 loop spans 12 amino acids. V gave up 1 base and J gave up 7 bases, with 7 bases separating them. Germline V gives CDR1 KGHSY, CDR2 FQNENV. The CDR3 coding sequence is TGTGCCAGCAGCCAATTTGGAGCTGGCTACACCTTC. It codes for CASSQFGAGYTF.

This chain uses TRBV2 with TRBJ2-7, with no clear D. Germline CDR1 and CDR2: SNHLY and FYNNEI. The CDR3 has 12 residues. The germline V and J ends were trimmed by 7 bases and 12 bases, with 19 bases remaining between them. The CDR3 DNA reads as TGTGCCAGCAAGAGGCAGATGGCGAGGCTGTACTTC. This sequence encodes CASKRQMARLYF.

The chain employs TRBV11-2 and TRBJ2-7; 7 positions match TRBD2. Per germline, CDR1 SGHAT and CDR2 FQNNGV. There are 14 residues in the CDR3. V lost 1 base to trimming and J lost 3 bases; unmatched junction nucleotides: 3. The CDR3 protein is CASSLGLAGYEQYF. In DNA form, the CDR3 reads TGTGCCAGCAGCTTAGGACTAGCAGGCTACGAGCAGTACTTC.

This clone was detected a few times. The rearrangement links TRBV14 to TRBJ1-5, with 7 bases identical to TRBD1. With 4 bases clipped from V and 7 bases from J, the junction kept 4 bases outside the gene matches. Germline CDR1 SGHDN, CDR2 FVKESK. The CDR3 is made up of 13 amino acids. The CDR3 loop is CASSRGQAQPQHF. CDR3 nucleotide sequence: TGTGCCAGCAGCCGTGGACAGGCGCAGCCCCAGCATTTT.

The chain joins TRBV30 to TRBJ2-3; perhaps TRBD2 as D (5 bases). From germline, CDR1 is GTSNPN and CDR2 SVGIG (reference sequence). The CDR3 length is 15 residues. Trimming pared 0 bases from V and 4 bases from J, leaving 14 bases between. Here the CDR3 DNA reads TGTGCCTGGAGTGTACCCACCGGCGGGCCAGATACGCAGTATTTT. Its protein product is CAWSVPTGGPDTQYF.

The chain uses TRBV5-4 and TRBJ2-3; D possibly corresponds to TRBD2 (6 bases). Trimming took 5 bases from V and 9 from J, leaving 10 bases between them. Germline-derived CDR1 and CDR2 are SGHNT and YYREEE (reference sequence). CDR3 length: 11 amino acids. CDR3 DNA sequence: TGTGCCAGCAGAGAGGAGGGAACGCAGTATTTT. It encodes CASREEGTQYF.

V usage is TRBV25-1 and J usage is TRBJ1-1, with a possible D match to TRBD1 (5 bases). CDR3 length: 13 residues. V was clipped by 4 bases and J by 1 base, with 7 bases between them. Looked up from germline, CDR1 is MGHDK and CDR2 is SYGVNS. The CDR3 nucleotides are TGTGCCAGCAGTGTACAGGAGAACACTGAAGCTTTCTTT. This translates into CASSVQENTEAFF. The full variable domain, in which reference TRBV25-1 and TRBJ1-1 provide the parts outside the CDR3, is EADIYQTPRYLVIGTGKKITLECSQTMGHDKMYWYQQDPGMELHLIHYSYGVNSTEKGDLSSESTVSRIRTEHFPLTLESARPSHTSQYLCASSVQENTEAFFGQGTRLTVV.

CDR3 nucleotide sequence: TGTGCCACCAGTGCGCCAGGGGACTATGGCTACACCTTC. Residues: CATSAPGDYGYTF. This chain joins TRBV24-1 and TRBJ1-2, with D maybe TRBD1 (6 bases). V lost 5 bases and J lost 3, with 9 bases in between. Germline V gene lookup returns CDR1 KGHDR and CDR2 SFDVKD. This CDR3 is 13 amino acids long.

This rearrangement joins TRBV19 to TRBJ1-2; 7 nucleotides agree with TRBD1. The CDR3 is 14 residues long. Losses at the gene ends were 2 bases for V and 7 bases for J; bases not matched to a gene: 7. Germline values: CDR1 LNHDA, CDR2 SQIVND (reference sequence). The CDR3 nucleotides are TGTGCCAGTAGTATAAACAGGGGAGAAAGTGGCTACACCTTC. Its translation: CASSINRGESGYTF.

J is TRBJ2-3 and V is TRBV2; 8 bases fit TRBD2. Trimming took 4 bases from V and 5 from J; bases not matched to a gene: 8. The length of the CDR3 is 15 residues. Germline values: CDR1 SNHLY, CDR2 FYNNEI. In nucleotides, the CDR3 is TGTGCCAGCAGTGCCCGGGCGGGGGGCCGAGATACGCAGTATTTT. It is translated as CASSARAGGRDTQYF.

The CDR3 nucleotides read TGCGCCAGCAGTTCCGACAGGTTCTACGAGCAGTACTTC. Residues: CASSSDRFYEQYF. V usage is TRBV10-1 and J usage is TRBJ2-7, with D maybe TRBD1 (6 bases). The CDR3 has 13 amino acids. Germline CDR1 WNHNN, CDR2 SYGVQD (reference sequence). The ends were cut back, 5 bases at V and 3 bases at J, with 11 bases in the middle.

This chain links TRBV19 with TRBJ2-3, with 14 bases matching TRBD2. The CDR3 is 17 amino acids. Unmatched junction bases numbered 6, after V lost 5 bases and J lost 2 bases. Germline CDR1 reads LNHDA; CDR2 reads SQIVND (reference sequence). The CDR3 DNA is TGTGCCAGTAGTCCTCGACTAGCGGGGGGGCCCACAGATACGCAGTATTTT. Its translation: CASSPRLAGGPTDTQYF.

This rearrangement joins TRBV5-1 to TRBJ1-2; weak D call: TRBD1 (6 bases). Germline V gives CDR1 SGHRS, CDR2 YFSETQ. The germline V and J ends were trimmed by 0 bases and 2 bases, with 17 bases remaining between them. The CDR3 is 17 residues long. CDR3 coding DNA: TGCGCCAGCAGCTTGGAGGCCTCCGGGACAACAAACTATGGCTACACCTTC. Protein sequence: CASSLEASGTTNYGYTF.